The 8 T cell receptor beta chains reported below all come from one sample, sequenced in a study of blood T cell repertoires in COVID-19. Clones were sequenced by immunoSEQ multiplex PCR, and TCRdb holds only the in-frame ones, with some missing. The data show about 210,000 clones, with roughly 83% seen just once and about 5.6% held by the top ten. What was sequenced was PBMCs or T cells enriched from blood (not recorded which). Source of these receptors: a man aged 40-55 years with acute COVID-19.

This chain connects TRBV19 to TRBJ2-1; D gene ambiguous. The CDR3 is made up of 11 amino acids. V lost 8 bases, J lost 9 bases, and 11 bases lay in between. The germline V gene encodes CDR1 LNHDA and CDR2 SQIVND (reference sequence). The CDR3 DNA follows: TGTGCCAGTGCTCTTGGCCGTGAGCAGTTCTTC. The encoded protein is CASALGREQFF.

The V gene is TRBV6-2 or TRBV6-3, the J gene TRBJ2-3; 7 positions agree with TRBD1. The CDR3 consists of 17 residues. Germline-derived CDR1 and CDR2 are MNHEY and SVGEGT. V was clipped by 0 bases and J by 5 bases; unmatched bases: 11. The CDR3, as DNA: TGTGCCAGCAGTTACTCGACAGCCAGGGGGAGAGGAGATACGCAGTATTTT. Its protein is CASSYSTARGRGDTQYF.

In this sample, this clone turned up a few times. The chain uses TRBV6-5 and TRBJ2-3; possibly TRBD2 for D (6 bases). Between the trimmed V and J ends, which lost 6 bases and 1 base, there was a span of 14 bases. CDR3 length equals 15 residues. Germline V gives CDR1 MNHEY, CDR2 SVGAGI. The CDR3, as DNA: TGTGCCAGCAGCCCAGGAGGGCCGGGCACAGATACGCAGTATTTT. It encodes CASSPGGPGTDTQYF.

This chain links TRBV5-8 with TRBJ2-5, with 9 bases identical to TRBD2. Germline CDR1 and CDR2: SGHTS and YDEGEE. The length of the CDR3 is 15 residues. The ends lost 2 bases at V and 5 bases at J; junction bases unmatched: 7. The CDR3 DNA reads TGTGCCAGCAGCTTTAGCGGGAGCCCCGCCGAGACCCAGTACTTC. Protein product: CASSFSGSPAETQYF. Together with reference TRBV5-8 and TRBJ2-5, the CDR3 gives the full variable domain: EAGVTQSPTHLIKTRGQQATLRCSPISGHTSVYWYQQALGLGLQFLLWYDEGEERNRGNFPPRFSGRQFPNYSSELNVNALELEDSALYLCASSFSGSPAETQYFGPGTRLLVL.

The chain is built from TRBV7-9 and TRBJ1-1, with no clear D. The CDR3 runs 15 residues. V was clipped by 9 bases and J by 0 bases, with 17 bases between them. The germline gives CDR1 SEHNR, CDR2 FQNEAQ (reference sequence). The CDR3 protein is CASALRGGMNTEAFF. In nucleotides, the CDR3 is TGTGCCAGTGCCCTTAGAGGAGGAATGAACACTGAAGCTTTCTTT.

V and J are TRBV6-5 and TRBJ1-1; D perhaps matches TRBD1 (6 bases). This CDR3 has 15 amino acids. Germline V gene sequence: CDR1 MNHEY, CDR2 SVGAGI. V gave up 0 bases and J gave up 1 base, with 9 bases separating them. DNA of the CDR3: TGTGCCAGCAGTTACTCGGCGGGGGCGAACACTGAAGCTTTCTTT. As protein: CASSYSAGANTEAFF.

This chain uses TRBV19 with TRBJ2-3; D possibly corresponds to TRBD2 (5 bases). CDR3 length equals 15 residues. Germline V CDR1 and CDR2: LNHDA, SQIVND (reference sequence). The V end lost 3 bases, the J end lost 1 base, and 11 bases lay between the germline ends. CDR3 sequence reads: CASSIWSGGTDTQYF. The DNA for the CDR3 is TGTGCCAGTAGTATTTGGAGCGGAGGCACAGATACGCAGTATTTT.

The rearrangement uses TRBV18 and TRBJ1-1; D possibly corresponds to TRBD1 (5 bases). Looked up from germline, CDR1 is KGHSH and CDR2 is LQKENI. The CDR3 totals 16 residues. V lost 4 bases and J lost 0, with 15 bases in between. The CDR3 is CASSLNAGPMNTEAFF. CDR3 DNA sequence: TGTGCCAGCTCACTCAACGCGGGACCCATGAACACTGAAGCTTTCTTT.